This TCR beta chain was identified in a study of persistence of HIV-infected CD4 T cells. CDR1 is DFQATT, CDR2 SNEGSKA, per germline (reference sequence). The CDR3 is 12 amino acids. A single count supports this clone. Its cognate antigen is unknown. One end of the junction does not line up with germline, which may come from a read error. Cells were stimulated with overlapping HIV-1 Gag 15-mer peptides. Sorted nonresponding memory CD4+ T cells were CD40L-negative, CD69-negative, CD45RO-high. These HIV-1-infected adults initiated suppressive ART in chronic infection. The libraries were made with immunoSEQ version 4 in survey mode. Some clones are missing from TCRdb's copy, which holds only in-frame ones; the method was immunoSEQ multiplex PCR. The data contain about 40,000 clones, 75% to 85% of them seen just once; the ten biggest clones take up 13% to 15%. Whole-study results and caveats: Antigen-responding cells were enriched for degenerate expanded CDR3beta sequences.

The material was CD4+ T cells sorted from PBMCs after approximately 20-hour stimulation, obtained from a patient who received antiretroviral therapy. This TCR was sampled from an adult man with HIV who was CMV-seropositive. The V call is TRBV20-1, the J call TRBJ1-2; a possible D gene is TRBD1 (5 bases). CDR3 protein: CSASRAQERRGF. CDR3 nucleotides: TGCAGTGCTAGTAGAGCTCAGGAACGGAGGGGCTTC.